This is a list of T cell receptor beta chains from one sample in a study of blood T cell repertoires in COVID-19. Method: immunoSEQ multiplex PCR; TCRdb's copy keeps in-frame clones and lacks some. Of roughly 50,000 clones listed, 75% to 95% were seen once; the top ten hold roughly 6.5%. The specimen was peripheral blood. These receptors were obtained from a man between 45 and 60 years old with active COVID-19. CDR3s include the opening cysteine and the closing phenylalanine or tryptophan. The D gene is left open where the match is weak. Clone size is given for some rows only: seen once, a few or many times, or a class if the clone is expanded.

V	D	J	size	CDR3	DNA
TRBV14	.	TRBJ2-5	.	CASSQEGETQYF	TGTGCCAGCAGCCAAGAGGGCGAGACCCAGTACTTC
TRBV19	.	TRBJ1-5	.	CASSSEHSNQPQHF	TGTGCCAGTAGCTCGGAGCATAGCAATCAGCCCCAGCATTTT
TRBV6-5	TRBD1	TRBJ1-2	.	CASSLRPGQFGYTF	TGTGCCAGCAGTTTAAGACCGGGACAGTTCGGCTACACCTTC
TRBV30	.	TRBJ2-7	.	CAWSVQRGFEQYF	TGTGCCTGGAGTGTACAAAGGGGTTTCGAGCAGTACTTC
TRBV4-1	TRBD2	TRBJ2-2	few	CASSQEASGAGELFF	TGCGCCAGCAGCCAAGAGGCTAGCGGGGCCGGGGAGCTGTTTTTT
TRBV5-1	TRBD1	TRBJ2-5	once	CASSPGTGRESETQYF	TGCGCCAGCAGCCCCGGGACAGGTCGAGAATCCGAGACCCAGTACTTC
TRBV3-1/TRBV3-2	TRBD2	TRBJ2-7	.	CASSQGFPGGLSSYEQYF	TGTGCCAGCAGCCAAGGGTTCCCGGGGGGGCTTAGCTCCTACGAGCAGTACTTC
TRBV6-6	.	TRBJ2-3	.	CASSYKPQGTDTQYF	TGTGCCAGCAGTTACAAACCGCAGGGCACAGATACGCAGTATTTT
TRBV29-1	TRBD1	TRBJ2-7	.	CSVATGDEQYF	TGCAGCGTCGCCACAGGGGACGAGCAGTACTTC
TRBV18	.	TRBJ2-3	.	CASSQRTVTSASTDTQYF	TGTGCCAGCTCACAAAGGACAGTTACTAGCGCAAGCACAGATACGCAGTATTTT
TRBV9	.	TRBJ2-3	.	CASSALNPGYTDTQYF	TGTGCCAGCAGCGCCCTCAACCCGGGGTACACAGATACGCAGTATTTT
TRBV11-2	.	TRBJ1-1	.	CASSLKLGEAFF	TGTGCCAGCAGCTTAAAGCTAGGTGAAGCTTTCTTT
TRBV5-1	.	TRBJ2-2	.	CASSLGTGGGELFF	TGCGCCAGCAGCTTGGGCACAGGCGGCGGGGAGCTGTTTTTT
TRBV7-8	.	TRBJ2-1	.	CASSPVGGEQFF	TGTGCCAGCAGCCCGGTGGGGGGTGAGCAGTTCTTC
TRBV18	.	TRBJ2-7	.	CASSPPTGSYEQYF	TGTGCCAGCTCACCACCAACAGGGTCCTACGAGCAGTACTTC
TRBV10-1	TRBD2	TRBJ2-1	.	CASSDGLAGVNEQFF	TGCGCCAGCAGCGATGGACTAGCGGGTGTCAATGAGCAGTTCTTC
TRBV2	TRBD1	TRBJ1-6	.	CASSPTGTAELHF	TGTGCCAGCAGTCCTACCGGGACAGCCGAGCTCCACTTT
TRBV4-2	.	TRBJ1-1	.	CASSQDRDRTEAFF	TGTGCCAGCAGCCAAGATCGGGATCGCACTGAAGCTTTCTTT
TRBV15	TRBD2	TRBJ2-5	.	CATSGGDVETQYF	TGTGCCACCAGCGGGGGGGACGTTGAGACCCAGTACTTC
TRBV5-6	.	TRBJ2-5	.	CASSSVETQYF	TGTGCCAGCAGCTCGGTGGAGACCCAGTACTTC
TRBV7-8	.	TRBJ2-7	.	CASSQVQGGYEQYF	TGTGCCAGCAGCCAAGTACAGGGAGGGTACGAGCAGTACTTC
TRBV7-8	TRBD2	TRBJ2-2	.	CASSSNPGTSKNTGELFF	TGTGCCAGCAGCTCCAACCCCGGGACTAGCAAGAACACCGGGGAGCTGTTTTTT
TRBV28	.	TRBJ2-5	.	CASSGGHSILYF	TGTGCCAGCAGTGGCGGGCACTCGATATTGTACTTC
TRBV6-1	.	TRBJ1-1	.	CASSLGGSDTEAFF	TGTGCCAGCAGTTTGGGGGGGTCGGACACTGAAGCTTTCTTT
TRBV5-1	TRBD1	TRBJ1-2	.	CASSTGTGDYGYTF	TGCGCCAGCAGCACCGGGACAGGCGACTATGGCTACACCTTC
TRBV29-1	.	TRBJ1-2	.	CSVVLWTAKGYGYTF	TGCAGCGTTGTCCTCTGGACAGCGAAGGGTTATGGCTACACCTTC
TRBV28	.	TRBJ2-2	once	CASSRDSKNTGELFF	TGTGCCAGCAGCAGGGACTCCAAGAACACCGGGGAGCTGTTTTTT
TRBV9	TRBD2	TRBJ2-7	few	CASSEGAAGGHEQYF	TGTGCCAGCAGCGAGGGAGCAGCGGGGGGCCACGAGCAGTACTTC
TRBV2	TRBD1	TRBJ1-6	.	CASSLLKGQGPRWPLHF	TGTGCCAGCAGTTTATTGAAGGGACAGGGGCCACGTTGGCCCCTCCACTTT
TRBV11-2	TRBD2	TRBJ2-3	.	CASSLGGRSTDTQYF	TGTGCCAGCAGCTTAGGCGGGAGAAGCACAGATACGCAGTATTTT
TRBV2	.	TRBJ1-2	.	CASSERSYYGYTF	TGTGCCAGCAGTGAACGCAGTTACTATGGCTACACCTTC
TRBV2	.	TRBJ1-1	.	CASSGAGSNTEAFF	TGTGCCAGCAGTGGTGCAGGGTCTAACACTGAAGCTTTCTTT
TRBV24-1	.	TRBJ2-7	.	CATSDSLGQSPEQYF	TGTGCCACCAGTGATTCCCTCGGACAGTCTCCCGAGCAGTACTTC
TRBV28	TRBD1	TRBJ2-1	.	CASLEGQGKYNEQFF	TGTGCCAGCCTAGAGGGACAGGGGAAATACAATGAGCAGTTCTTC
TRBV18	.	TRBJ1-6	.	CASSPPGDSPLHF	TGTGCCAGCTCACCCCCGGGGGATTCACCCCTCCACTTT
TRBV7-9	.	TRBJ2-3	.	CASSRSAGFTDTQYF	TGTGCCAGCAGCCGCTCGGCGGGGTTCACAGATACGCAGTATTTT
TRBV18	TRBD1	TRBJ1-3	.	CASSLNTGGANTIYF	TGTGCCAGCTCTCTGAATACAGGGGGCGCGAATACCATATATTTT
TRBV18	TRBD2	TRBJ2-5	.	CASSPRSVAGETQYF	TGTGCCAGCTCACCAAGGTCGGTAGCGGGAGAGACCCAGTACTTC
TRBV20-1	TRBD2	TRBJ2-5	.	CSASDGGRVETQYF	TGCAGTGCTAGTGATGGGGGGAGGGTTGAGACCCAGTACTTC
TRBV30	TRBD2	TRBJ2-1	.	CAWSLTSGTEQFF	TGTGCCTGGAGTCTTACTAGCGGGACTGAGCAGTTCTTC
TRBV5-4	TRBD2	TRBJ2-1	.	CASSPRTSGSNEQFF	TGTGCCAGCAGCCCCCGGACTAGCGGGAGCAATGAGCAGTTCTTC
TRBV6-5	TRBD1	TRBJ1-2	.	CASSAGGNYGYTF	TGTGCCAGCAGCGCAGGGGGCAACTATGGCTACACCTTC